This T cell receptor (beta chain) was profiled in a study of blood T cell repertoires in COVID-19. Whole-study context: The samples span acute and convalescent COVID-19 from the United States, Italy and Spain. In each case, the material was cDNA or gDNA derived from T cells, B-cell-depleted T cells, or PBMCs.

In the authors' workflow: For nucleated cells, counts were estimated from reference gene primer amplification. Sequencing was performed with immunoSEQ multiplex PCR; in TCRdb, only in-frame clones are kept and a portion is missing. V and J calls and clone size come straight from that table; D and trimming were deduced from the DNA. Of around 33,000 clones in the sample, 90% were seen once. This CDR3 spans 14 amino acids. Between the trimmed V and J ends, which lost 7 bases and 4 bases, there was a span of 18 bases. CDR1 is SQVTM and CDR2 is ANQGSEA in the germline V gene. The sample comprised peripheral blood. V is TRBV29-1 and J is TRBJ2-3, with TRBD2 as a possible D gene (7 bases). The source is an elderly man with acute or convalescent COVID-19. The CDR3 bases are TGCAGCGACACAAGGGGGGGGGTCCCAGATACGCAGTATTTT. Residues: CSDTRGGVPDTQYF.